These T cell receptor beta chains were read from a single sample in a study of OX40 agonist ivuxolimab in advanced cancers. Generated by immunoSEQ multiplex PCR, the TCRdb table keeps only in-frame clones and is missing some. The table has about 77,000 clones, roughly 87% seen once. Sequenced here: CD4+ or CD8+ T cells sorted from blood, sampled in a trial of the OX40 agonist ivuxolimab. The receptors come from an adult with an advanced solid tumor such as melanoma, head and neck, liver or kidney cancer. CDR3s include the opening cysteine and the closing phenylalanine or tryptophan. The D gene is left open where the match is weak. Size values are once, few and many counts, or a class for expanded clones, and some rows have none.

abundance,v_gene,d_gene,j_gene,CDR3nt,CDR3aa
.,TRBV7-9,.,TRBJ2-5,TGTGCCAGCAGCCAGGGCGGGTACCAAGAGACCCAGTACTTC,CASSQGGYQETQYF
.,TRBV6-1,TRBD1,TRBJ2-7,TGTGCCAGCAGACTATACAGGGGACCCTACGAGCAGTACTTC,CASRLYRGPYEQYF
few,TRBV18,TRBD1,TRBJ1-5,TGTGCCAGCTCAGAGGGACAGGGGCTAGGCCAGCCCCAGCATTTT,CASSEGQGLGQPQHF
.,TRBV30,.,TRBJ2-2,TGTGCCTGGAACAGGGTTAGCACCGGGGAGCTGTTTTTT,CAWNRVSTGELFF
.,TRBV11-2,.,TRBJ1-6,TGTGCCAGCAGCTCCTCAAGGGGGGATAGCTATAATTCACCCCTCCACTTT,CASSSSRGDSYNSPLHF
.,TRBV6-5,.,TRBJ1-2,TGTGCCAGCAGGCGGGCGGGGAGCTATGGCTACACCTTC,CASRRAGSYGYTF
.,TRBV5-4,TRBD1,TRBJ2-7,TGTGCCAGCAGCTTGGGGGACAGGGCGGCCGAGCAGTACTTC,CASSLGDRAAEQYF
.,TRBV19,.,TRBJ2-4,TGTGCCAGTAGTCCGGCCGGTGACATTCAGTACTTC,CASSPAGDIQYF
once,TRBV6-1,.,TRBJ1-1,TGTGCCAGCAGACCCAGGGTCGGGCAAGAAGCTTTCTTT,CASRPRVGQEAFF
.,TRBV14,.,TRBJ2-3,TGTGCCAGCAGCCAAGCTGGCAATACGCAGTATTTT,CASSQAGNTQYF
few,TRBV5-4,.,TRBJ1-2,TGTGCCAGCAGCTTGGCCAAGGGGGACTATGGCTACACCTTC,CASSLAKGDYGYTF
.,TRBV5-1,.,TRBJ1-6,TGCGCCAGCAGCTTCCGGGACTTTAGGAATTCACCCCTCCACTTT,CASSFRDFRNSPLHF
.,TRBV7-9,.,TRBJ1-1,TGTGCCAGCAGCCCCGACAGGACCACTGAAGCTTTCTTT,CASSPDRTTEAFF
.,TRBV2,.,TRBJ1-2,TGTGCCAGCAGTGAAATCGGGAGTTATGGCTACACCTTC,CASSEIGSYGYTF
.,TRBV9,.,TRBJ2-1,TGTGCCAGCAGCGTAGGGTGGTCTGGCTCCTACAATGAGCAGTTCTTC,CASSVGWSGSYNEQFF
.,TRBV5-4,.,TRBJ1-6,TGTGCCAGCAGCTTGAGTGGGGGGTGGAATTCACCCCTCCACTTT,CASSLSGGWNSPLHF
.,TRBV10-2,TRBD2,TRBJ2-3,TGCGCCAGCAGTTATAGCGGGGAGTCCACAGATACGCAGTATTTT,CASSYSGESTDTQYF
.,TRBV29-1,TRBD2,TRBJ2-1,TGCAGCGTTGTGGGGTACGGGGGGAGCAATGAGCAGTTCTTC,CSVVGYGGSNEQFF
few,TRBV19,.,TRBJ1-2,TGTGCGACTGTGGGCACATTGGGGTTAGTTTATGGCTACACCTTC,CATVGTLGLVYGYTF
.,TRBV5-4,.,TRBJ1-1,TGTGCCAGCTCGAGACCGGCCATGAACACTGAAGCTTTCTTT,CASSRPAMNTEAFF
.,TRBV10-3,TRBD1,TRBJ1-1,TGTGCCATCAGTGGCCGGACAGGGGGCATAGTCACTGAAGCTTTCTTT,CAISGRTGGIVTEAFF
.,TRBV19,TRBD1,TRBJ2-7,TGTGCCAGTAGCCATAAAACAGGGGGTCTCTACGAGCAGTACTTC,CASSHKTGGLYEQYF
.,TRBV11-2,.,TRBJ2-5,TGTGCCAGCAGCGACATAGATGGGGAGACCCAGTACTTC,CASSDIDGETQYF
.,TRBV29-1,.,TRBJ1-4,TGCAGCGTTGGCAGGGGCAATGAAAAACTGTTTTTT,CSVGRGNEKLFF
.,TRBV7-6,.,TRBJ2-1,TGTGCCAGCAGCTCCCTAGTAGATGAGCAGTTCTTC,CASSSLVDEQFF
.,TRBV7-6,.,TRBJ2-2,TGTGCCAGCAGCGCGGGTTCGAACACCGGGGAGCTGTTTTTT,CASSAGSNTGELFF
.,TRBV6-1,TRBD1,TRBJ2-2,TGTGCCAGCAGGGGACAGGGGGCGGGCGGGGAGCTGTTTTTT,CASRGQGAGGELFF
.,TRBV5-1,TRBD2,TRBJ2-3,TGCGCCAGCAGCTCGAGCGGGGCCCACTCCGGGAGGCAGTATTTT,CASSSSGAHSGRQYF